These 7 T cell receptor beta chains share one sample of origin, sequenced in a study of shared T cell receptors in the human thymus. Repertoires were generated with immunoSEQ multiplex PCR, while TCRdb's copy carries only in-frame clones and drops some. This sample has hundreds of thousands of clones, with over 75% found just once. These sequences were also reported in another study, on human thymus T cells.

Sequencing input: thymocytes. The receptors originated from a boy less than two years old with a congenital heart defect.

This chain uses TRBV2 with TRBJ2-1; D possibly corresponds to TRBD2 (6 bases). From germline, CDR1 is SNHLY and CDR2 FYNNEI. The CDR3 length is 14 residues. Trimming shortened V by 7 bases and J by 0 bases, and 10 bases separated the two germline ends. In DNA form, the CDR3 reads TGTGCCAGCAATTTCGGGAGCTCCTACAATGAGCAGTTCTTC. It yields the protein CASNFGSSYNEQFF.

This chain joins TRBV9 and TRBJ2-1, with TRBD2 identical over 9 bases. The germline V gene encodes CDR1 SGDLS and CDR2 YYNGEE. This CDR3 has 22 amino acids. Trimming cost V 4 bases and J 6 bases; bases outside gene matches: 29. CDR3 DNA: TGTGCCAGCAGCACCCCGACAGGGATCTCCACAGCGGGAGGTATTCCCCCCAATGAGCAGTTCTTC. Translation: CASSTPTGISTAGGIPPNEQFF.

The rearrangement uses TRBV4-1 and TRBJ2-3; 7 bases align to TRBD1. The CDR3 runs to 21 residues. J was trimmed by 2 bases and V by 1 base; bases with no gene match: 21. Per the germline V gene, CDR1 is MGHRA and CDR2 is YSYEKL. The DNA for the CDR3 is TGCGCCAGCAGCCAAGGGGGCCAGGGGGTGGGCGGGCATAAAGACACAGATACGCAGTATTTT. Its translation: CASSQGGQGVGGHKDTDTQYF.

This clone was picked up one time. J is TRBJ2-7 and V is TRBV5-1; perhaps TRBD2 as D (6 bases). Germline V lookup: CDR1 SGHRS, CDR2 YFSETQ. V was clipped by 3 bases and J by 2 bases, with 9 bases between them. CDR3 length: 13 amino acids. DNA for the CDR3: TGCGCCAGCAGCTATGGGGGGACCTACGAGCAGTACTTC. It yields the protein CASSYGGTYEQYF.

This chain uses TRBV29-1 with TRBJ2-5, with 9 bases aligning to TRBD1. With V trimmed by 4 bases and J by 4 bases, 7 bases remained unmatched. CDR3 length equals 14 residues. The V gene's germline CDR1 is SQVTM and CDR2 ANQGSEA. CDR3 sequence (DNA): TGCAGCGTTGTGACAGGGGGGGGTTTAGAGACCCAGTACTTC. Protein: CSVVTGGGLETQYF.

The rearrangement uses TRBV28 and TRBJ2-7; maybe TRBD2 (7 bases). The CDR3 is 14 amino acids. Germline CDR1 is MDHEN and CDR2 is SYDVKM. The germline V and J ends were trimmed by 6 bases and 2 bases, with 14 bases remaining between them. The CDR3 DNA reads TGTGCCAGCAGATCAAGGGGGGGGGCCTACGAGCAGTACTTC. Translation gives CASRSRGGAYEQYF.

The CDR3 loop is CASSFEAEQYF. CDR3 nucleotides: TGTGCCAGCAGTTTTGAGGCCGAGCAGTACTTC. The chain combines TRBV28 with TRBJ2-7, with unresolved D. This CDR3 comprises 11 residues. V lost 3 bases and J lost 6, with 6 bases in between. CDR1 is MDHEN, CDR2 SYDVKM, per germline.